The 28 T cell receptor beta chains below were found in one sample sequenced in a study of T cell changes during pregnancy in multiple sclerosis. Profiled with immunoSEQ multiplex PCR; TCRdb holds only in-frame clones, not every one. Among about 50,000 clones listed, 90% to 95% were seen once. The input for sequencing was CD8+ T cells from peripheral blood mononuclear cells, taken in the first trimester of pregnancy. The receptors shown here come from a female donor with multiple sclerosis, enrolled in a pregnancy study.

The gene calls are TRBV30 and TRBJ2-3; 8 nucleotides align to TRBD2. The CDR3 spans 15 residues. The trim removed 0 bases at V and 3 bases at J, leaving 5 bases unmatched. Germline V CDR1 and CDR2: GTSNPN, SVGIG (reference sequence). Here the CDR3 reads CAWSVGGAGTDTQYF. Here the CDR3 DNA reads TGTGCCTGGAGTGTCGGGGGGGCTGGGACAGATACGCAGTATTTT.

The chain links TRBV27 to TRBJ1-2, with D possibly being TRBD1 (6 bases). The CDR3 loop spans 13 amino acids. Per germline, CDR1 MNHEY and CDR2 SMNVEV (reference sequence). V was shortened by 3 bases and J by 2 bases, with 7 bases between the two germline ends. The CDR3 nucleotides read TGTGCCAGCAGTTTCACAGGGAACTATGGCTACACCTTC. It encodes CASSFTGNYGYTF.

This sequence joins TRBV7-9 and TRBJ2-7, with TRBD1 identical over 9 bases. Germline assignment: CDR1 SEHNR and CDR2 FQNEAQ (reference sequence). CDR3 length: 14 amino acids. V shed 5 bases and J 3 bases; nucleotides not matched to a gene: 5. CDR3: CASSGTGLNYEQYF. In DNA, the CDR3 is TGTGCCAGCAGCGGGACAGGGCTTAACTACGAGCAGTACTTC.

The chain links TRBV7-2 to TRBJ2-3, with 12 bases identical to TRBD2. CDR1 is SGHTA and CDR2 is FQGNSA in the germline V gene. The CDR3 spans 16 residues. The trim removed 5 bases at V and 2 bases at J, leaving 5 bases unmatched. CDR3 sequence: CASSPRTSGNTDTQYF. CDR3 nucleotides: TGTGCCAGCAGCCCAAGGACTAGCGGGAACACAGATACGCAGTATTTT.

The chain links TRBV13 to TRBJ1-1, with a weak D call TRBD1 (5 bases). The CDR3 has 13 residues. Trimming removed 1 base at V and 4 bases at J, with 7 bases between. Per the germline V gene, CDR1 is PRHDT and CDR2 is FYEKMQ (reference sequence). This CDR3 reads CASSLEGSTEAFF. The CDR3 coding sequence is TGTGCCAGCAGCTTAGAGGGGTCCACTGAAGCTTTCTTT.

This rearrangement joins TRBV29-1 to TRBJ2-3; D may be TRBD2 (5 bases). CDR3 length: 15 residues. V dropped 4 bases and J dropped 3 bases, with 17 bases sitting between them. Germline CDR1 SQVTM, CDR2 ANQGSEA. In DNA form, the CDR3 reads TGCAGCGTTGTGTTTGCGAACCGGGAAACAGATACGCAGTATTTT. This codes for CSVVFANRETDTQYF.

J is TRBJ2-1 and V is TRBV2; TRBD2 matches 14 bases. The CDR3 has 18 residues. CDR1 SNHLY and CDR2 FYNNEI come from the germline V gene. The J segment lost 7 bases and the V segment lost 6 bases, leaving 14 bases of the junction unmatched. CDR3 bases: TGTGCCAGCAGGGGGGGGACTAGCGGGAGTTTACTCTGGAATGAGCAGTTCTTC. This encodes CASRGGTSGSLLWNEQFF.

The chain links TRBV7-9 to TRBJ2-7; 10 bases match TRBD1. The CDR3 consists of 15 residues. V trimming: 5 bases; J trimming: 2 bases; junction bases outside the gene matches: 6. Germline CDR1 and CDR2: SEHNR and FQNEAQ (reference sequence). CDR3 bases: TGTGCCAGCAGCCACGCCGACAGGGGGCCCTACGAGCAGTACTTC. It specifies CASSHADRGPYEQYF.

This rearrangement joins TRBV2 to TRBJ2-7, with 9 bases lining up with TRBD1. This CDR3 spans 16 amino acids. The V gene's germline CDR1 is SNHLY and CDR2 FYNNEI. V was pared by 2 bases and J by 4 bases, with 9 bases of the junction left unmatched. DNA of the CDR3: TGTGCCAGCAGTGAATCCCGGGACAGGGTGTTTTACGAGCAGTACTTC. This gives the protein CASSESRDRVFYEQYF. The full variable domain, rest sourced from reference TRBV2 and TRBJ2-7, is EPEVTQTPSHQVTQMGQEVILRCVPISNHLYFYWYRQILGQKVEFLVSFYNNEISEKSEIFDDQFSVERPDGSNFTLKIRSTKLEDSAMYFCASSESRDRVFYEQYFGPGTRLTVT.

The CDR3 bases are TGTGCCAGCAGGGAGATCGATCTGGCTGACGAGCAGTACTTC. Translated: CASREIDLADEQYF. The rearrangement links TRBV2 to TRBJ2-7; D unclear. The CDR3 length is 14 residues. The V gene lost 6 bases and the J gene lost 5 bases, with 17 bases spanning the gap. The germline V gene encodes CDR1 SNHLY and CDR2 FYNNEI.

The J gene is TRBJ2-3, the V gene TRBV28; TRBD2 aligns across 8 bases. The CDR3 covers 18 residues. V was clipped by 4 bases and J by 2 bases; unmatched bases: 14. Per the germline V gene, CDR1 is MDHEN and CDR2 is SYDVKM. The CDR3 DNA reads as TGTGCCAGCAGTTACCCGGGAGGGGGTGCCACCCTCACAGATACGCAGTATTTT. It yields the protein CASSYPGGGATLTDTQYF.

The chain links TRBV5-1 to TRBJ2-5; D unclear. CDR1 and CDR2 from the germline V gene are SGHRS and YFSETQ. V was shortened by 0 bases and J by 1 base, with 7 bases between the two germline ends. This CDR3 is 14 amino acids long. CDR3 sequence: CASSLVQIQETQYF. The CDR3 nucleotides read TGCGCCAGCAGCTTGGTACAGATCCAAGAGACCCAGTACTTC.

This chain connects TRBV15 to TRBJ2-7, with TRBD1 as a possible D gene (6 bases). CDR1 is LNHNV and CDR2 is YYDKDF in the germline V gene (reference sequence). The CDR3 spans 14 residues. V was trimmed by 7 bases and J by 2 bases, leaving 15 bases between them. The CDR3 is CATTFLRGTYEQYF. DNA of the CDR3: TGTGCCACCACATTTCTAAGGGGGACCTACGAGCAGTACTTC.

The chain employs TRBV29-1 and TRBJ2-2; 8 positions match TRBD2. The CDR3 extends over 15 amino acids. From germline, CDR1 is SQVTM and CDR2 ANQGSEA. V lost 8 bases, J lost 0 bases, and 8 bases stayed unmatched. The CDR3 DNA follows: TGCAGCATCTGGGCGGGAGGTCCGAACACCGGGGAGCTGTTTTTT. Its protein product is CSIWAGGPNTGELFF.

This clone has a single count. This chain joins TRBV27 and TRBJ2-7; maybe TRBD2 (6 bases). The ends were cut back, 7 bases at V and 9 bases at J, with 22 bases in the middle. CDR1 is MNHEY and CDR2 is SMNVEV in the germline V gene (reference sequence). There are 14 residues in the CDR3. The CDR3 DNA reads TGTGCCAGCACCCCCACAGGACACCCGGAGGGGCAGTACTTC. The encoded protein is CASTPTGHPEGQYF.

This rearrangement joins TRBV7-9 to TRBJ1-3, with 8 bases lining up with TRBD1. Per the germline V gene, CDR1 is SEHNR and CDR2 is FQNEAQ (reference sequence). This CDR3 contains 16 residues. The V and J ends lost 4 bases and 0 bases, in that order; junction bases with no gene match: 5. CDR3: CASSWTGPSSGNTIYF. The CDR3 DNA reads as TGTGCCAGCAGCTGGACAGGGCCCAGCTCTGGAAACACCATATATTTT.

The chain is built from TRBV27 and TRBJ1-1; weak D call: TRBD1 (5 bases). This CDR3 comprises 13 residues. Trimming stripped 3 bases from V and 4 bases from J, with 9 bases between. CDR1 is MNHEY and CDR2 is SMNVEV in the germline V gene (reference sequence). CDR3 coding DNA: TGTGCCAGCAGTTTGGGGGGAGGCACTGAAGCTTTCTTT. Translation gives CASSLGGGTEAFF.

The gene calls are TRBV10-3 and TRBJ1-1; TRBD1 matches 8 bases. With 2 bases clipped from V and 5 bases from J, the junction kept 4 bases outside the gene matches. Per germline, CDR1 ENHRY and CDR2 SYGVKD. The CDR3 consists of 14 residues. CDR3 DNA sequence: TGTGCCATCAGTGAGATGAACAGGGGGACTGAAGCTTTCTTT. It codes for CAISEMNRGTEAFF.

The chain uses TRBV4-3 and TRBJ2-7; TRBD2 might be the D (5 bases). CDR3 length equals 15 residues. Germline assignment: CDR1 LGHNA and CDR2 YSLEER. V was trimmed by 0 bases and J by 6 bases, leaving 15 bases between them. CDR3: CASSQDRSGTGEQYF. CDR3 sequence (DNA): TGCGCCAGCAGCCAAGATCGGTCGGGAACTGGCGAGCAGTACTTC.

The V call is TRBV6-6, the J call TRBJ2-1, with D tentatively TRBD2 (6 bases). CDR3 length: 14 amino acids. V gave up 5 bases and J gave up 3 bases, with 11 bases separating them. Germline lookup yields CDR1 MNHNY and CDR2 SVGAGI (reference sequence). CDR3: CASSPGLIYNEQFF. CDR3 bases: TGTGCCAGCAGTCCGGGACTCATCTACAATGAGCAGTTCTTC.

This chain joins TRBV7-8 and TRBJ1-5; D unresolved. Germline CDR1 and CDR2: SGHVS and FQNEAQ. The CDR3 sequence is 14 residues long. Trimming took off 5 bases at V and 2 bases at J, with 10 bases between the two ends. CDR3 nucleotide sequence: TGTGCCAGCAGCGCGGGAGTAGGCAATCAGCCCCAGCATTTT. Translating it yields CASSAGVGNQPQHF.

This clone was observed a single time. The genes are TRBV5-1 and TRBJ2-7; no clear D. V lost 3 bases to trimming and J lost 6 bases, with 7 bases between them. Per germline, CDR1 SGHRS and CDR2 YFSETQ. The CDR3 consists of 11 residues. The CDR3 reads CASSSQREQYF. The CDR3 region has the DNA TGCGCCAGCAGCTCGCAGCGCGAGCAGTACTTC.

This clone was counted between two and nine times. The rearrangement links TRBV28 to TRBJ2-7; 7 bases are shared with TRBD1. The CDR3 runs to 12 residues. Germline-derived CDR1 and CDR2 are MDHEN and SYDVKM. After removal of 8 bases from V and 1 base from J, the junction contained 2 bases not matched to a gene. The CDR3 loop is CASLGQSYEQYF. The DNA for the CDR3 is TGTGCCAGCCTGGGACAGTCCTACGAGCAGTACTTC. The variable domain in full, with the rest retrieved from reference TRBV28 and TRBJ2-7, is DVKVTQSSRYLVKRTGEKVFLECVQDMDHENMFWYRQDPGLGLRLIYFSYDVKMKEKGDIPEGYSVSREKKERFSLILESASTNQTSMYLCASLGQSYEQYFGPGTRLTVT.

The CDR3 nucleotides read TGCGCCAGCAGCCAAGATGGGCAGGTACAGTTCTTC. Protein product: CASSQDGQVQFF. The chain couples TRBV4-1 to TRBJ2-1; D is unclear. CDR1 is MGHRA and CDR2 is YSYEKL in the germline V gene. V shed 0 bases and J shed 13 bases, with 10 bases lying between them. The CDR3 is 12 amino acids.

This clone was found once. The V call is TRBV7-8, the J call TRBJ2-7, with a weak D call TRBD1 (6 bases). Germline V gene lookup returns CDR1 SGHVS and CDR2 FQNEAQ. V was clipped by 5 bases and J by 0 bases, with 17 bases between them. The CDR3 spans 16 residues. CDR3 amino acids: CASSPDTGLPSYEQYF. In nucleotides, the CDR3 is TGTGCCAGCAGCCCGGATACAGGGTTGCCCTCCTACGAGCAGTACTTC.

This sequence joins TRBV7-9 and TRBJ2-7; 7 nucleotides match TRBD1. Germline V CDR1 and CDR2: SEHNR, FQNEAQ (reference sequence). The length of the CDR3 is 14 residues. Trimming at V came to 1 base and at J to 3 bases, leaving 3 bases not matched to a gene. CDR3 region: CASSLVGQLYEQYF. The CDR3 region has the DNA TGTGCCAGCAGCTTAGTGGGACAGCTCTACGAGCAGTACTTC.

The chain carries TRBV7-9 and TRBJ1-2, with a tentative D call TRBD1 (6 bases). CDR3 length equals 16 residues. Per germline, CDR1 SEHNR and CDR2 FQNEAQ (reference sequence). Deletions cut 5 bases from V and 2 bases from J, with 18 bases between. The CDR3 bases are TGTGCCAGCAGCCTAGGTAGACCGGGACAAAACTATGGCTACACCTTC. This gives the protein CASSLGRPGQNYGYTF.

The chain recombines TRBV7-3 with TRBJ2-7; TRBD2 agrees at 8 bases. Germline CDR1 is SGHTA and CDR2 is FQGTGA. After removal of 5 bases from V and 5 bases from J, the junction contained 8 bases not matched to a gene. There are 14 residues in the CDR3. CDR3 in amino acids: CASSPAGVGDEQYF. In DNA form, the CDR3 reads TGTGCCAGCAGCCCAGCGGGAGTAGGAGACGAGCAGTACTTC. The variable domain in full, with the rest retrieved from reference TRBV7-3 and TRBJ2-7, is GAGVSQTPSNKVTEKGKYVELRCDPISGHTALYWYRQSLGQGPEFLIYFQGTGAADDSGLPNDRFFAVRPEGSVSTLKIQRTERGDSAVYLCASSPAGVGDEQYFGPGTRLTVT.